The 7 T cell receptor beta chains reported below all come from one sample, sequenced in a study of T cells in narcolepsy. The data were produced by immunoSEQ multiplex PCR, yet TCRdb's version contains in-frame clones alone and is incomplete. The sample holds around 24,000 clones, 84% seen once. Input material: CD45RA- memory CD4+ T cells from PBMCs. These receptors were taken from a human donor with narcolepsy.

CDR3 region: CASSFNIGEQYF. The CDR3 bases are TGTGCCAGCAGCTTCAACATTGGCGAGCAGTACTTC. The rearrangement uses TRBV5-6 and TRBJ2-7; no reliable D call. Trimming took off 2 bases at V and 6 bases at J, with 9 bases between the two ends. Germline CDR1 reads SGHDT; CDR2 reads YYEEEE. This CDR3 has 12 residues.

CDR3 loop: CASSPTGGETQYF. The CDR3 DNA sequence: TGTGCCAGCAGTCCTACAGGGGGCGAGACCCAGTACTTC. The V and J genes are TRBV6-1 and TRBJ2-5; 9 bases align to TRBD1. This CDR3 spans 13 amino acids. CDR1 is MNHNS, CDR2 SASEGT, per germline. Germline trimming cut 5 bases from V and 5 bases from J; bases unmatched to any gene: 3.

The chain couples TRBV6-5 to TRBJ2-2; D unclear. CDR1 MNHEY and CDR2 SVGAGI come from the germline V gene. The ends were cut back, 2 bases at V and 3 bases at J, with 7 bases in the middle. The CDR3 totals 14 residues. CDR3 loop: CASSYRAYTGELFF. The DNA of the CDR3 is TGTGCCAGCAGTTACCGGGCATACACCGGGGAGCTGTTTTTT.

The chain has TRBV29-1 and TRBJ1-4, with a tentative D call TRBD1 (6 bases). V lost 6 bases, J lost 8 bases, and 16 bases lay in between. The CDR3 runs to 13 residues. CDR1 and CDR2 (germline): SQVTM, ANQGSEA. CDR3 in DNA: TGCAGCGTCTCTACAGGGATACGGGAAAAACTGTTTTTT. Its protein product is CSVSTGIREKLFF.

The chain has TRBV14 and TRBJ1-1, with D unresolved. Germline V CDR1 and CDR2: SGHDN, FVKESK. V was clipped by 4 bases and J by 0 bases, with 6 bases between them. CDR3 size: 13 residues. Here the CDR3 reads CASSRNMNTEAFF. CDR3 DNA sequence: TGTGCCAGCAGCCGGAACATGAACACTGAAGCTTTCTTT.

This chain uses TRBV4-1 with TRBJ2-3; weak D call: TRBD2 (6 bases). Trimming removed 8 bases at V and 1 base at J, with 16 bases between. Per germline, CDR1 MGHRA and CDR2 YSYEKL. This CDR3 spans 15 amino acids. CDR3 protein: CASAIGTPGTDTQYF. For the CDR3, the DNA is TGCGCCAGCGCCATCGGGACTCCGGGCACAGATACGCAGTATTTT.

The rearrangement joins TRBV7-2 to TRBJ1-1, with unresolved D. Per germline, CDR1 SGHTA and CDR2 FQGNSA. The CDR3 contains 14 residues. Between the trimmed V and J ends, which lost 3 bases and 0 bases, there was a span of 8 bases. Here the CDR3 reads CASSFHVMNTEAFF. The CDR3 coding sequence is TGTGCCAGCAGCTTTCACGTGATGAACACTGAAGCTTTCTTT.